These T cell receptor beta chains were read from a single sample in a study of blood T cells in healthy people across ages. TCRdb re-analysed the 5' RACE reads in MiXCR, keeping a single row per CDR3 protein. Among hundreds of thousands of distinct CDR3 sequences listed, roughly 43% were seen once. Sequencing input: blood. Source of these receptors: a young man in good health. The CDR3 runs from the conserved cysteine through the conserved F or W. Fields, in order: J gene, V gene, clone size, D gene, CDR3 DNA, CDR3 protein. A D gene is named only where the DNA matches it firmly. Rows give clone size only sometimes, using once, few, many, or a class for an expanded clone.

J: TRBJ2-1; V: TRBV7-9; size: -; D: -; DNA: TGTGCCAGCAGCTTTGGCCGCGACAGTCCCCACAATGAGCAGTTCTTC; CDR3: CASSFGRDSPHNEQFF
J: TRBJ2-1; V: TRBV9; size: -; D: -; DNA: TGTGCCAGCAGCGTAGACAGGGTTCCCTACAATGAGCAGTTCTTC; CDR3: CASSVDRVPYNEQFF
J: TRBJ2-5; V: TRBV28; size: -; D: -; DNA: TGTGCCAGCAGGAAGGAGGCCCAAGAGACCCAGTACTTC; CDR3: CASRKEAQETQYF
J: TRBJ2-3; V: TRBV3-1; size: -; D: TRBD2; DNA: TGTGCCAGCAGCCCCCGGACTAGCGGAGACACAGATACGCAGTATTTT; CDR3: CASSPRTSGDTDTQYF
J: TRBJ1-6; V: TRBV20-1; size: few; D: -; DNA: TGCAGTGCTCGGGTTGTTGGGGGGGCGAGAGGTTCACCCCTCCACTTT; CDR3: CSARVVGGARGSPLHF
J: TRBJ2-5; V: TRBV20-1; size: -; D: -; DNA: TGCAGCGCTATGACAGAGAGAGAGCAGTACTTC; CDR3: CSAMTEREQYF
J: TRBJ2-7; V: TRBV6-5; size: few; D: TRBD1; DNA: TGTGCCAGCAGTTACACGGATACCCGGGACAGAGCCTACGAGCAGTACTTC; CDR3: CASSYTDTRDRAYEQYF
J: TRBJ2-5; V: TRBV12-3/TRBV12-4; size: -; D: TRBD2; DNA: TGTGCCAGCAGTGTACTAGCGGGGGTCAGGGAGACCCAGTACTTC; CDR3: CASSVLAGVRETQYF
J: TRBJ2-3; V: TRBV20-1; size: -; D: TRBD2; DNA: TGCAGTGCCGCGTTAGCGGGGGTAATAACAGATACGCAGTATTTT; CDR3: CSAALAGVITDTQYF
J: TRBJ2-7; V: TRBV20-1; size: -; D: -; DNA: TGCAGTGCCCGCAAAAACTCCGACGAGCAGTACTTC; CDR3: CSARKNSDEQYF
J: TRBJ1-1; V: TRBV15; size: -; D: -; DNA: TGTGCCACCAGCAGTGGGTTGGGCCGTGAAGCTTTCTTT; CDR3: CATSSGLGREAFF
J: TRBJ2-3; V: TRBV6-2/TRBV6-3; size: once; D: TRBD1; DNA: TGTGCCAGCAGTTACCCGGACAGGGGACCCACAGATACGCAGTATTTT; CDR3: CASSYPDRGPTDTQYF
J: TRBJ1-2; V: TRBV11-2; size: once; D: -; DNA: TGTGTCAGCAGCTTAAGTCGGGGGGCGGACTATGGCTACACCTTC; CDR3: CVSSLSRGADYGYTF
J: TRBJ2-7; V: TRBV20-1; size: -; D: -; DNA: TGCAGTGCTAGAACATACACCTACGAGCAGTACTTC; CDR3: CSARTYTYEQYF
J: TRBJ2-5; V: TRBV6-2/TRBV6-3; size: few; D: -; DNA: TGTGCCAGCATACGACGGAGTGGTCGAGAGACCCAGTACTTC; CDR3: CASIRRSGRETQYF
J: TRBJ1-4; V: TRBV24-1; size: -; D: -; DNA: TGTGCCACCAGTGAAACTAGTGAAAAACTGTTTTTT; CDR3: CATSETSEKLFF
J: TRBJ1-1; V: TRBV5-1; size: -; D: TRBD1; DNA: TGCGCCAGCGGACCTGGGGCAGGGGGAGGAATGAACACTGAAGCTTTCTTT; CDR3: CASGPGAGGGMNTEAFF
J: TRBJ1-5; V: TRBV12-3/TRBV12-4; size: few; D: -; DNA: TGTGCCAGCAGTTTCCGCCGGGATAGCAATCAGCCCCAGCATTTT; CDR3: CASSFRRDSNQPQHF
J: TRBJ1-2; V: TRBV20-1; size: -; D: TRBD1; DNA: TGCAGTGCTAAGAACCCGGGACAGGATGTCTATGGCTACACCTTC; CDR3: CSAKNPGQDVYGYTF
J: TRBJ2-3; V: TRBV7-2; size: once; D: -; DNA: TGTGCCAGCAGCTTATTTGGGGCCGGGCGGGTGGATACGCAGTATTTT; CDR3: CASSLFGAGRVDTQYF
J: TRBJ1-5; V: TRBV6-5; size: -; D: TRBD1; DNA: TGTGCCAGCAGTCCAAAGACAGGGGCGTCTAGGCAGCCCCAGCATTTT; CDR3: CASSPKTGASRQPQHF
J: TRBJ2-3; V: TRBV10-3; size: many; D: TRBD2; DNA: TGTGCCATCAGTGACTCTACTAGCGGGGGCACAGATACGCAGTATTTT; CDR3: CAISDSTSGGTDTQYF
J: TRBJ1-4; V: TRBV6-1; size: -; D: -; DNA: TGTGCCAGCAGTACGGGGGGCGGTAATGAAAAACTGTTTTTT; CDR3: CASSTGGGNEKLFF
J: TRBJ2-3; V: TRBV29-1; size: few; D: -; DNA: TGCAGCGTTGTCTACGGGGGCACAGATACGCAGTATTTT; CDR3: CSVVYGGTDTQYF
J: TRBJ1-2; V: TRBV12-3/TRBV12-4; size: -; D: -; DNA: TGTGCCAGCACTTCGTGGACTTTTTATGGCTACACCTTC; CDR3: CASTSWTFYGYTF
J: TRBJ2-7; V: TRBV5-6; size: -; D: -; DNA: TGTGCCAGCAGCTTCCCGACAGTCTCCTACGAGCAGTACTTC; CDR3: CASSFPTVSYEQYF
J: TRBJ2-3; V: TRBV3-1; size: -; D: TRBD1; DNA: TGTGCCAGCAGCCAGCTTACAGGGGACCCAGGGCAGTATTTT; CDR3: CASSQLTGDPGQYF
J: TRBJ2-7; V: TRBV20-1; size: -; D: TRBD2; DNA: TGCAGTGCTAGAGATCCGACTAGCGGGGCGCTCTACGAGCAGTACTTC; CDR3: CSARDPTSGALYEQYF
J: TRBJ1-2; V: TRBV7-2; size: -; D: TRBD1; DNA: TGTGCCAGCAGCTTTATTATCAGGGGGCGCCCCGACGGCTACACCTTC; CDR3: CASSFIIRGRPDGYTF
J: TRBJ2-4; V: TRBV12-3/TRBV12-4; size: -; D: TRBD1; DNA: TGTGCCAGCAGCCGGACAGGACAACTAGCCAAAAACATTCAGTACTTC; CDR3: CASSRTGQLAKNIQYF
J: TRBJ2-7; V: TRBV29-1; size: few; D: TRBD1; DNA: TGCAGCGTCGAGACAGGGGGGATCTACGAGCAGTACTTC; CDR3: CSVETGGIYEQYF
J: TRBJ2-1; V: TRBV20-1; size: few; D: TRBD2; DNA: TGCAGTGCCCGGACTAGCGGGGGGAGCTCCTACAATGAGCAGTTCTTC; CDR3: CSARTSGGSSYNEQFF
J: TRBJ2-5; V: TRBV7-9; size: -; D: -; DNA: TGTGCCAGCCGGGGTTCTGAGACCCAGTACTTC; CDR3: CASRGSETQYF
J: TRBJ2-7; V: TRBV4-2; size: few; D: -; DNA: TGTGCCAGCAGCCAAGATCGGGACTCGGACGAGCAGTACTTC; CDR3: CASSQDRDSDEQYF
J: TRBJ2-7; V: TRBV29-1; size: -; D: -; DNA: TGCAGCGTCAAATACTCCTACGAGCAGTACTTC; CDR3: CSVKYSYEQYF
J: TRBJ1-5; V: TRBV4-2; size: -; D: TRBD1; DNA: TGTGCCAGCAGCCAAGGACAGGGGAATTATCAGCCCCAGCATTTT; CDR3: CASSQGQGNYQPQHF
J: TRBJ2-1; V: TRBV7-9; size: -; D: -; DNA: TGTGCCAGCAGGCTAGATAATAGTGGGCAGTTCTTC; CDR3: CASRLDNSGQFF
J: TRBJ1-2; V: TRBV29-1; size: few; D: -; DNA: TGCAGCGTTGATCCGGGGAACTATGGCTACACCTTC; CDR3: CSVDPGNYGYTF
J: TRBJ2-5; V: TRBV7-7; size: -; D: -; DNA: TGTGCTAGCAGCTTAGGCGGCAGAGCCCAAGAGACCCAGTACTTC; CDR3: CASSLGGRAQETQYF
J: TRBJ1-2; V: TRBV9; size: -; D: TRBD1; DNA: TGTGCCAGCAAAACCGGGACAGGGGTCTATGGCTACACCTTC; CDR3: CASKTGTGVYGYTF
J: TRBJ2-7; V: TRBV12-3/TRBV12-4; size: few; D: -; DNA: TGTGCCAGCAGTTTAAGGCGCACCTTCTCCTACGAGCAGTACTTC; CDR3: CASSLRRTFSYEQYF
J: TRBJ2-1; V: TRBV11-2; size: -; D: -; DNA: TGTGCCAGCAGCTTAGATCGGGGTAGCGGACTCAATGAGCAGTTCTTC; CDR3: CASSLDRGSGLNEQFF
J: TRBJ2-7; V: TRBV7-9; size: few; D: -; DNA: TGTGCCAGCAGCTACTACGGGCGTACTAGCTCCTACGAGCAGTACTTC; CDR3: CASSYYGRTSSYEQYF
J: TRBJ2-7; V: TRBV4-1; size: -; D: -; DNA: TGCGCCAGCAGCCAGGAGGGGGACAGACGCAATGAGCAGTACTTC; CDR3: CASSQEGDRRNEQYF
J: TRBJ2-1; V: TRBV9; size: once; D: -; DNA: TGTGCCAGCAGTATTAGCTGGAACAATGAGCAGTTCTTC; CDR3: CASSISWNNEQFF
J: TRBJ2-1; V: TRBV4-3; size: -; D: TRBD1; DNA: TGCGCCAGCAGCCAAGATCCTGCAGCAGGGGGCACGGGGAATGAGCAGTTCTTC; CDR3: CASSQDPAAGGTGNEQFF
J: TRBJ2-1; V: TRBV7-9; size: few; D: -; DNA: TGTGCCAGCAGCTTAGCGCTTTCAGGGATTGAGCAGTTCTTC; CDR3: CASSLALSGIEQFF
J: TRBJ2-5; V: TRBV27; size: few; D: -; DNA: TGTGCCAGCAGTTTATCCCCCGGTCTTGGTGAGTACTTC; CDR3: CASSLSPGLGEYF
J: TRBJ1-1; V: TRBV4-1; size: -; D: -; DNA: TGCGCCAGCAGCCAAGTAGGGTTAGGTGAAGCTTTCTTT; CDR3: CASSQVGLGEAFF
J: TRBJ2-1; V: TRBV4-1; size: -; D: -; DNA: TGCGCCAGCAGCCACTCGGCAGAATCCTACAATGAGCAGTTCTTC; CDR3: CASSHSAESYNEQFF
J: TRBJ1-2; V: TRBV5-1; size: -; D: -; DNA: TGCGCCAGCAGCTTGGGACCCCAGGGGTCGGGCTACACCTTC; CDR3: CASSLGPQGSGYTF
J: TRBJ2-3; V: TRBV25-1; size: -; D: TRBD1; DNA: TGTGCCAGCAGTGGGGACAGGATTCTCGATACGCAGTATTTT; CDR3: CASSGDRILDTQYF
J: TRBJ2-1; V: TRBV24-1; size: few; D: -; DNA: TGTGCCACCCGGCAGGGGAGCCGCAATGAGCAGTTCTTC; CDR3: CATRQGSRNEQFF
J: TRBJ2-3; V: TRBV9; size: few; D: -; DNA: TGTGCCAGCAGCCCCCGGGGCCCGACCATACCTAGCACAGATACGCAGTATTTT; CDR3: CASSPRGPTIPSTDTQYF
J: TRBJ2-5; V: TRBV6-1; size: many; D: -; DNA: TGTGCCAGCAGTGAACCAGACAAAGAGACCCAGTACTTC; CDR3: CASSEPDKETQYF
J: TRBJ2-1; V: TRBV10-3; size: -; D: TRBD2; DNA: TGTGCCACCGGCCGGGGGGCCTACAATGAGCAGTTCTTC; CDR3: CATGRGAYNEQFF
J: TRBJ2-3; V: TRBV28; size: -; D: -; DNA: TGTGCCAGCAGTAGGTCAGGGGCGCGGGGACCCACAGATACGCAGTATTTT; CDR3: CASSRSGARGPTDTQYF
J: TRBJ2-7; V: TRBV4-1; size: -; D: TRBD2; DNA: TGCGCCAGCAGCCCGGGACTAGCGGTTGAGCAGTACTTC; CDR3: CASSPGLAVEQYF